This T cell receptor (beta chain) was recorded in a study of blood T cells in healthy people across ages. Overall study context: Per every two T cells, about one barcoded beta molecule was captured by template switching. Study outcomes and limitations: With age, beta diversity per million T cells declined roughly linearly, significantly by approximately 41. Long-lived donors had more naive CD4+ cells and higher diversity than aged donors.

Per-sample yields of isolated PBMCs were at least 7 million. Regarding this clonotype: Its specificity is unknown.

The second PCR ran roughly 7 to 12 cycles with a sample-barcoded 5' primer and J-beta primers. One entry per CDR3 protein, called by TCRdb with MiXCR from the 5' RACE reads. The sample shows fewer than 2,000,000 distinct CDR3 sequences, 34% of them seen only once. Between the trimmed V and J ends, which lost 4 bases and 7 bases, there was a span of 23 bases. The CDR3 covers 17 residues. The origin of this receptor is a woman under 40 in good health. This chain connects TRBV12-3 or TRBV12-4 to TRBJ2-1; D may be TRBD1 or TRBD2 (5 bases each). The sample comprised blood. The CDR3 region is CASSSPGRGTYSNEQFF. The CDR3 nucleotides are TGTGCCAGCAGTTCGCCGGGACGAGGGACGTATTCGAATGAGCAGTTCTTC.